The entry that follows covers one TCR beta chain sequence. Germline V gene data show CDR1 as LNHDA and CDR2 as SQIVND (reference sequence). The J segment lost 0 bases and the V segment lost 6 bases, leaving 7 bases of the junction unmatched. The length of the CDR3 is 15 residues. Methods used by the authors: For nucleated cells, counts were estimated from reference gene primer amplification. Sequenced by immunoSEQ multiplex PCR; TCRdb stores in-frame clones only, minus some. That table supplies the V and J calls and clone size; D and trimming were determined from the DNA. The repertoire holds about 140,000 clones, with more than 75% as singletons. This sample is drawn from a study of blood T cell repertoires in COVID-19.

The sample was peripheral blood. The chain is built from TRBV19 and TRBJ2-7; TRBD1 matches at 8 bases. This clonotype was obtained from a woman aged 50 to 65 with acute or convalescent COVID-19. The CDR3 region is CASSRTGTGSYEQYF. The DNA for the CDR3 is TGTGCCAGTAGCCGAACCGGGACAGGCTCCTACGAGCAGTACTTC.